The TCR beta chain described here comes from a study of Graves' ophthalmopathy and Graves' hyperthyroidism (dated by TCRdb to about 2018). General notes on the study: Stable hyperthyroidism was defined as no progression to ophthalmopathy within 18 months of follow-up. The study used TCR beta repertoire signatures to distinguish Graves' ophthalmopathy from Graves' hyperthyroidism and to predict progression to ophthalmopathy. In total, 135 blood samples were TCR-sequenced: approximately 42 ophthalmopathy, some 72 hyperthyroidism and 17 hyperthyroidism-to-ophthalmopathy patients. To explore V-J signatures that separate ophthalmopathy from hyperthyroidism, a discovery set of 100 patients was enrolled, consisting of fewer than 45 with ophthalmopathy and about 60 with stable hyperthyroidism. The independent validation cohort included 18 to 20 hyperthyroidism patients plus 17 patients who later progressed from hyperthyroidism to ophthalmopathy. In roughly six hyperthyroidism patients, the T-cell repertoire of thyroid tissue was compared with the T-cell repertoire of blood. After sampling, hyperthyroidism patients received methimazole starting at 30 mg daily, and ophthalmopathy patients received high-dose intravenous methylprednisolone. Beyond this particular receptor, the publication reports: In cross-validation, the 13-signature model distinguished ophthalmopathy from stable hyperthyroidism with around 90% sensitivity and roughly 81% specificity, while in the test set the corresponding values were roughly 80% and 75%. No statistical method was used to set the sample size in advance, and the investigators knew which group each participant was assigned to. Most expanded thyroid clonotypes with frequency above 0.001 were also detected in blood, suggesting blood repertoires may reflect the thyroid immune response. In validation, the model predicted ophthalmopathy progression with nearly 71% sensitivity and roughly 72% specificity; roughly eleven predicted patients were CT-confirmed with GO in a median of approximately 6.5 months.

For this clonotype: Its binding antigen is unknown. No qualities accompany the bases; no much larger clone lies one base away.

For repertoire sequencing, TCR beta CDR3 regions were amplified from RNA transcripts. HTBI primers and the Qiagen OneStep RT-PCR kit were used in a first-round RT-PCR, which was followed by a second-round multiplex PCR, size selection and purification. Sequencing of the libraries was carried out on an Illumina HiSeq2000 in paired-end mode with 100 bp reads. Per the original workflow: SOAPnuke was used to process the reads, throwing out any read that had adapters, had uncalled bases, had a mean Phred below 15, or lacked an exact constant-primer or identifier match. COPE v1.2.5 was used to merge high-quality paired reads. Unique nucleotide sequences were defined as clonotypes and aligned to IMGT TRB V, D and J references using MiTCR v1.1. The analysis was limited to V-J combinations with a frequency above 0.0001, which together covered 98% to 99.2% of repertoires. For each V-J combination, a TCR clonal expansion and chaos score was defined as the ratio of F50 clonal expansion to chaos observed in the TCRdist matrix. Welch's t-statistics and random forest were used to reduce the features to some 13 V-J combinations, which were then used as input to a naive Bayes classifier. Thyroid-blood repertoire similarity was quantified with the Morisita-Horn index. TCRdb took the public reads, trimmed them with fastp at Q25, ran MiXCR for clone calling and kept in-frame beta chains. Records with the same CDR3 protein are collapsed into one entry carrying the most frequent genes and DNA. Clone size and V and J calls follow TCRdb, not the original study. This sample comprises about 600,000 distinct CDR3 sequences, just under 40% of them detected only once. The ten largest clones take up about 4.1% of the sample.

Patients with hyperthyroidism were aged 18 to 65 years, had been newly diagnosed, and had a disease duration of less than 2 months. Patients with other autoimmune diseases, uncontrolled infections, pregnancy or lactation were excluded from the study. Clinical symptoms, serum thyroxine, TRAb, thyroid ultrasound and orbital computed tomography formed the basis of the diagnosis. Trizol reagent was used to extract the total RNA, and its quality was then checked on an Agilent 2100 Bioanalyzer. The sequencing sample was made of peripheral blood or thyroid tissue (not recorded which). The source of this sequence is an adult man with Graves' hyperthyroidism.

The DNA is TGTGCCAGTACCGGAGGAGTAGCGGGAGTCGAGCAGTACTTC. Its protein product is CASTGGVAGVEQYF. The chain links TRBV19 with TRBJ2-7; 9 nucleotides in the junction match TRBD2. The junction shows trimming of 7 bases on V and 6 bases on J, and the gene matches do not reach 10 bases of it. The CDR3 covers 14 residues, taking in both the cysteine and the phenylalanine. Only CDR3 DNA is held: 42 bases, read in frame from base 1. CDR1 and CDR2, per the germline V gene (reference sequence), are LNHDA and SQIVND.